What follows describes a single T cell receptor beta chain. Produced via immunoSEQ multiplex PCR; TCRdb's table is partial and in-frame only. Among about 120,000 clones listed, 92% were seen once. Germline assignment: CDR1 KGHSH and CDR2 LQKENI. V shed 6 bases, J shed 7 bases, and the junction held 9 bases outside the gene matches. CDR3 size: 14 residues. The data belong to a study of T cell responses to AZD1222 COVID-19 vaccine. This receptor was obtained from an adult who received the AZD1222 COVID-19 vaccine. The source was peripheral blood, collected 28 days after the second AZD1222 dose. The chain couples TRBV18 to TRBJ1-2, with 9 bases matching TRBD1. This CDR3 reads CASSHTGGASGYTF. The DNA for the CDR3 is TGTGCCAGCTCTCACACAGGGGGCGCTTCTGGCTACACCTTC.